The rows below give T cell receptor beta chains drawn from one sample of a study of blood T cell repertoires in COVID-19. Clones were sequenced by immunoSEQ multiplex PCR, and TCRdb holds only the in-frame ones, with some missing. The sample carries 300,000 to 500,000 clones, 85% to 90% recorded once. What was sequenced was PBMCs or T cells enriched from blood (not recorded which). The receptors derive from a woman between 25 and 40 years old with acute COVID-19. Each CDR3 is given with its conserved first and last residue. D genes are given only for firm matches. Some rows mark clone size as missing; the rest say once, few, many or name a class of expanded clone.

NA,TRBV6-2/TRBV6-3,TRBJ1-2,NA,CASSYLAGIDYGYTF,TGTGCCAGCAGTTACCTTGCCGGGATCGACTATGGCTACACCTTC
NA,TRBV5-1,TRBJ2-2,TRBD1,CASSLQGTAGELFF,TGCGCCAGCAGCTTACAGGGGACGGCCGGGGAGCTGTTTTTT
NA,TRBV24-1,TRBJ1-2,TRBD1,CATSEAGTGGNYGYTF,TGTGCCACCAGTGAAGCCGGGACAGGGGGTAACTATGGCTACACCTTC
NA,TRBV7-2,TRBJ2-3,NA,CASSLAGGSTDTQYF,TGTGCCAGCAGCTTAGCCGGGGGAAGCACAGATACGCAGTATTTT
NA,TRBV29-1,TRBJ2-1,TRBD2,CSVEAQRAGDNEQFF,TGCAGCGTTGAAGCGCAGCGGGCGGGAGACAATGAGCAGTTCTTC
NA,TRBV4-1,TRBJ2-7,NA,CASSHQISTGPLLYEQYF,TGCGCCAGCAGCCATCAAATATCGACAGGACCCCTCCTCTACGAGCAGTACTTC
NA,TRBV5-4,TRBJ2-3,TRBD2,CASSLELAGGKYTDTQYF,TGTGCCAGCAGCTTGGAACTAGCGGGGGGAAAATACACAGATACGCAGTATTTT
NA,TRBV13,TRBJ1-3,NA,CASSLLSGNTIYF,TGTGCCAGCAGCTTACTCTCTGGAAACACCATATATTTT
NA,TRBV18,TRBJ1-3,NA,CASSNPGLPGNTIYF,TGTGCCAGCTCAAATCCGGGACTCCCTGGAAACACCATATATTTT
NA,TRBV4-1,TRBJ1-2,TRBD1,CASSQEGTGTTAYTF,TGCGCCAGCAGCCAAGAGGGGACAGGGACAACTGCCTACACCTTC
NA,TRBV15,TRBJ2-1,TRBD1,CATSVGQEYNEQFF,TGTGCCACCAGCGTAGGACAGGAGTACAATGAGCAGTTCTTC
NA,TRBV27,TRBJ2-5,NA,CASSPAGYQETQYF,TGTGCCAGCAGCCCGGCGGGTTACCAAGAGACCCAGTACTTC
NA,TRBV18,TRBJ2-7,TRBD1,CASRRGQGSDEQYF,TGTGCCAGCCGCCGGGGACAGGGTAGCGACGAGCAGTACTTC
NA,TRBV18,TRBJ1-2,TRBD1,CASSPIGQGYYGYTF,TGTGCCAGCTCACCCATTGGACAGGGGTACTATGGCTACACCTTC
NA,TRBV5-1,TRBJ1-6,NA,CASSFGDTSSYNSPLHF,TGCGCCAGCAGCTTTGGGGACACCAGCTCCTATAATTCACCCCTCCACTTT
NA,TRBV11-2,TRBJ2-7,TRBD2,CASSLGGGPSYEQYF,TGTGCCAGCAGCTTGGGCGGGGGGCCCTCCTACGAGCAGTACTTC
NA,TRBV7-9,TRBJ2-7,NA,CASSLVGGSYEQYF,TGTGCCAGCAGCTTAGTGGGCGGGTCCTACGAGCAGTACTTC
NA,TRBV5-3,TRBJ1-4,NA,CARSHFSQDIPNEKLFF,TGTGCCAGAAGCCACTTCTCCCAAGACATCCCTAATGAAAAACTGTTTTTT
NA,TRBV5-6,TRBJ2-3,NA,CASSPQVGTQYF,TGTGCCAGCAGCCCCCAGGTGGGTACGCAGTATTTT
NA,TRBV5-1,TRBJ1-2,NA,CASSPETGYGYTF,TGCGCCAGCAGCCCCGAGACAGGCTATGGCTACACCTTC
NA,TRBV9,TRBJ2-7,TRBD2,CASSVSPGLAGETYEQYF,TGTGCCAGCAGCGTGTCTCCGGGACTAGCGGGGGAGACCTACGAGCAGTACTTC
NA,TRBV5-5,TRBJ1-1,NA,CASSLDLRGVEAFF,TGTGCCAGCAGCTTGGATTTACGGGGAGTTGAGGCTTTCTTT
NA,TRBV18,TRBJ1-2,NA,CASSPLLGKEQAETGEPYGYTF,TGTGCCAGCTCACCACTTTTAGGAAAGGAACAGGCGGAAACCGGAGAACCTTATGGCTACACCTTC
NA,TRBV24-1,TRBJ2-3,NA,CATSTGVPVRDTQYF,TGTGCCACCAGTACGGGGGTGCCCGTTCGGGATACGCAGTATTTT
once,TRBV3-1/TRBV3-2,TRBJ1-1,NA,CASSQKSAEAFF,TGTGCCAGCAGCCAAAAATCAGCTGAAGCTTTCTTT
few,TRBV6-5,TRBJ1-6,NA,CASSRQDNSPLHF,TGTGCCAGCAGTAGGCAGGATAATTCACCCCTCCACTTT
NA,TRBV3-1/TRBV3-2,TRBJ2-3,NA,CASSQIYDYTSTDTQYF,TGTGCCAGCAGCCAAATTTACGACTATACTAGCACAGATACGCAGTATTTT
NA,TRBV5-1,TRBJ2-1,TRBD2,CASSTQLAGLPNEQFF,TGCGCCAGCAGCACCCAACTAGCGGGGCTTCCAAATGAGCAGTTCTTC
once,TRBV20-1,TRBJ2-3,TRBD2,CSASPGTSGGNTQYF,TGCAGTGCTAGTCCCGGGACTAGCGGGGGAAATACGCAGTATTTT
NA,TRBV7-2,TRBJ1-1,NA,CASSLWRMNTEAFF,TGTGCCAGCAGCTTATGGAGAATGAACACTGAAGCTTTCTTT
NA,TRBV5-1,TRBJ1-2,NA,CASSFLYGQGAANYGYTF,TGCGCCAGCAGCTTTTTATACGGCCAAGGGGCGGCTAACTATGGCTACACCTTC
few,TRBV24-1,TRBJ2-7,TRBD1,CATSDSLLRQGGYEQYF,TGTGCCACCAGTGATTCGCTCCTTAGACAGGGGGGCTACGAGCAGTACTTC
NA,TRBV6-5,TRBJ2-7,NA,CASSQGISSYEQYF,TGTGCCAGCAGTCAGGGGATTAGCTCCTACGAGCAGTACTTC
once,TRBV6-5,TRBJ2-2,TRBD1,CASTPGQGTGELFF,TGTGCCAGCACCCCGGGACAGGGGACCGGGGAGCTGTTTTTT
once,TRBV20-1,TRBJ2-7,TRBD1,CSASADRGSYEQYF,TGCAGTGCTAGTGCAGACAGGGGCTCCTACGAGCAGTACTTC
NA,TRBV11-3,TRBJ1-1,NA,CASSSEGSDPEAFF,TGTGCCAGCAGCTCCGAGGGATCGGACCCTGAAGCTTTCTTT
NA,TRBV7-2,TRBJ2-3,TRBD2,CASSGTRRTDTQYF,TGTGCCAGCAGCGGGACTAGGAGAACAGATACGCAGTATTTT
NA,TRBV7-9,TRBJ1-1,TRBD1,CATQEDRGNTEAFF,TGTGCCACCCAAGAGGACAGGGGGAACACTGAAGCTTTCTTT
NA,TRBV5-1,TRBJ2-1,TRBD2,CASSKLAGGYNEQFF,TGCGCCAGCAGCAAACTAGCGGGGGGGTACAATGAGCAGTTCTTC
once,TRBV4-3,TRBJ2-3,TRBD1,CASSQDGSRGRFVQYF,TGCGCCAGCAGCCAAGATGGATCGAGGGGGCGGTTTGTGCAGTATTTT
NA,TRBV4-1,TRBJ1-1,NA,CASSRGNTEAFF,TGCGCCAGCAGTCGGGGGAACACTGAAGCTTTCTTT
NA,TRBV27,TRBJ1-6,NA,CASSSEVASYNSPLHF,TGTGCCAGCAGCTCTGAAGTGGCATCCTATAATTCACCCCTCCACTTT
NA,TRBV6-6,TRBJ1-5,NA,CASTQKSWSNQPQHF,TGTGCCAGCACCCAAAAGAGTTGGAGCAATCAGCCCCAGCATTTT
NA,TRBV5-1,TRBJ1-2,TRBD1,CASSRGTGGDTNYGYTF,TGCGCCAGCAGCCGAGGGACAGGGGGCGATACTAACTATGGCTACACCTTC
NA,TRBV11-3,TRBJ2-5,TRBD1,CASSSSTGTNQETQYF,TGTGCCAGCAGCTCTTCGACAGGGACGAACCAAGAGACCCAGTACTTC
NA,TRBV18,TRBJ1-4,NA,CASSPGAANEKLFF,TGTGCCAGCTCACCAGGGGCGGCTAATGAAAAACTGTTTTTT
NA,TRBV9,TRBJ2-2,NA,CASSVVGALSGELFF,TGTGCCAGCAGCGTAGTAGGGGCGCTTAGCGGGGAGCTGTTTTTT